This is a list of T cell receptor beta chains from one sample in a study of cytomegalovirus exposure and HLA in healthy donors. Assay used: immunoSEQ multiplex PCR; TCRdb lists only in-frame clones, some missing. The sample records roughly 93,000 clones, more than 75% being singletons. The sequenced material came from PBMCs. The receptors come from a human donor in good health. Both conserved end residues are part of each CDR3. D genes are given only for firm matches. Size values are once, few and many counts, or a class for expanded clones, and some rows have none.

d_gene: NA; abundance: NA; j_gene: TRBJ1-1; v_gene: TRBV29-1; CDR3aa: CSVERHSRKAFF; CDR3nt: TGCAGCGTTGAGCGACATTCGAGAAAAGCTTTCTTT
d_gene: TRBD2; abundance: NA; j_gene: TRBJ2-3; v_gene: TRBV9; CDR3aa: CASSEPGLAADTQYF; CDR3nt: TGTGCCAGCAGCGAACCGGGACTAGCCGCAGATACGCAGTATTTT
d_gene: TRBD1; abundance: once; j_gene: TRBJ1-1; v_gene: TRBV10-3; CDR3aa: CAISERQGQANTEAFF; CDR3nt: TGTGCCATCAGTGAAAGGCAAGGACAGGCGAACACTGAAGCTTTCTTT
d_gene: TRBD2; abundance: NA; j_gene: TRBJ2-1; v_gene: TRBV10-1; CDR3aa: CASSERTSGDNEQFF; CDR3nt: TGCGCCAGCAGTGAGCGAACTAGCGGTGACAATGAGCAGTTCTTC
d_gene: TRBD2; abundance: NA; j_gene: TRBJ2-3; v_gene: TRBV4-2; CDR3aa: CASSPGWRGGFTDTQYF; CDR3nt: TGTGCCAGCAGCCCCGGATGGCGGGGGGGCTTCACAGATACGCAGTATTTT
d_gene: TRBD1; abundance: NA; j_gene: TRBJ1-5; v_gene: TRBV2; CDR3aa: CASSGDRVSNQPQHF; CDR3nt: TGTGCCAGCAGTGGGGACAGGGTTAGCAATCAGCCCCAGCATTTT
d_gene: NA; abundance: NA; j_gene: TRBJ2-5; v_gene: TRBV5-1; CDR3aa: CASSLQGPQETQYF; CDR3nt: TGCGCCAGCAGCTTGCAGGGCCCCCAAGAGACCCAGTACTTC
d_gene: TRBD1; abundance: once; j_gene: TRBJ2-4; v_gene: TRBV6-6; CDR3aa: CASSRRSREQGSIQYF; CDR3nt: TGTGCCAGCAGCAGGCGGTCCCGCGAACAGGGGAGCATTCAGTACTTC
d_gene: TRBD1; abundance: NA; j_gene: TRBJ2-7; v_gene: TRBV2; CDR3aa: CASSRDRGPGEQYF; CDR3nt: TGTGCCAGCAGTCGGGACAGGGGGCCGGGAGAGCAGTACTTC
d_gene: NA; abundance: NA; j_gene: TRBJ1-3; v_gene: TRBV6-1; CDR3aa: CASSGGEDTTGNTIYF; CDR3nt: TGTGCCAGCAGTGGAGGGGAGGACACCACTGGAAACACCATATATTTT
d_gene: TRBD1; abundance: NA; j_gene: TRBJ2-5; v_gene: TRBV9; CDR3aa: CASSVRQGWETQYF; CDR3nt: TGTGCCAGCAGCGTCCGACAGGGGTGGGAGACCCAGTACTTC
d_gene: TRBD2; abundance: NA; j_gene: TRBJ2-2; v_gene: TRBV6-5; CDR3aa: CASSSLAGGSGELFF; CDR3nt: TGTGCCAGCAGTTCACTAGCGGGAGGTTCCGGGGAGCTGTTTTTT
d_gene: NA; abundance: NA; j_gene: TRBJ1-2; v_gene: TRBV18; CDR3aa: CASSPAGADYGYTF; CDR3nt: TGTGCCAGCTCCCCGGCGGGGGCGGACTATGGCTACACCTTC
d_gene: NA; abundance: NA; j_gene: TRBJ1-2; v_gene: TRBV19; CDR3aa: CASSIDRTGNYGYTF; CDR3nt: TGTGCCAGTAGTATAGATCGGACGGGGAACTATGGCTACACCTTC
d_gene: TRBD1; abundance: NA; j_gene: TRBJ1-2; v_gene: TRBV9; CDR3aa: CASSASPPNRGDSGYTF; CDR3nt: TGTGCCAGCAGCGCCAGTCCCCCGAACAGGGGGGATAGCGGCTACACCTTC
d_gene: TRBD1; abundance: NA; j_gene: TRBJ1-2; v_gene: TRBV27; CDR3aa: CASGPTGTNYGYTF; CDR3nt: TGTGCCAGCGGACCGACAGGGACTAACTATGGCTACACCTTC
d_gene: TRBD1; abundance: NA; j_gene: TRBJ1-5; v_gene: TRBV2; CDR3aa: CASSRETGPTPQHF; CDR3nt: TGTGCCAGCAGTAGAGAGACAGGGCCTACGCCCCAGCATTTT
d_gene: NA; abundance: few; j_gene: TRBJ2-5; v_gene: TRBV7-2; CDR3aa: CASSSDGRPEETQYF; CDR3nt: TGTGCCAGCAGCTCAGACGGGAGACCCGAAGAGACCCAGTACTTC
d_gene: TRBD1; abundance: NA; j_gene: TRBJ1-1; v_gene: TRBV5-1; CDR3aa: CASSLETGGFTEAFF; CDR3nt: TGCGCCAGCAGTTTAGAGACAGGGGGTTTTACTGAAGCTTTCTTT
d_gene: TRBD1; abundance: NA; j_gene: TRBJ2-3; v_gene: TRBV5-1; CDR3aa: CASNTGAGGLTDTQYF; CDR3nt: TGCGCCAGCAACACTGGAGCAGGGGGCTTGACAGATACGCAGTATTTT
d_gene: TRBD1; abundance: NA; j_gene: TRBJ1-2; v_gene: TRBV7-2; CDR3aa: CASSLGGTAYGYTF; CDR3nt: TGTGCCAGCAGCTTAGGGGGGACAGCCTATGGCTACACCTTC
d_gene: NA; abundance: NA; j_gene: TRBJ2-3; v_gene: TRBV30; CDR3aa: CAWKGLKNTQYF; CDR3nt: TGTGCCTGGAAGGGGTTGAAGAATACGCAGTATTTT
d_gene: NA; abundance: NA; j_gene: TRBJ1-4; v_gene: TRBV7-9; CDR3aa: CSSSSTDPSKVEKLFF; CDR3nt: TGTTCCAGCAGCTCCACAGACCCGAGCAAGGTTGAAAAACTGTTTTTT
d_gene: TRBD1; abundance: NA; j_gene: TRBJ2-5; v_gene: TRBV18; CDR3aa: CASSRMGQTQETQYF; CDR3nt: TGTGCCAGCTCACGCATGGGACAGACCCAAGAGACCCAGTACTTC
d_gene: TRBD1; abundance: NA; j_gene: TRBJ1-3; v_gene: TRBV2; CDR3aa: CASSLTGGYPGNTIYF; CDR3nt: TGTGCCAGCTCCTTGACAGGGGGCTACCCTGGAAACACCATATATTTT
d_gene: NA; abundance: NA; j_gene: TRBJ1-1; v_gene: TRBV6-5; CDR3aa: CASSPAGNTEAFF; CDR3nt: TGTGCCAGCAGTCCCGCGGGAAACACTGAAGCTTTCTTT
d_gene: TRBD1; abundance: NA; j_gene: TRBJ2-6; v_gene: TRBV18; CDR3aa: CASSPRETGGHHRSGANVLTF; CDR3nt: TGTGCCAGCTCACCACGTGAGACAGGGGGTCACCACCGATCTGGGGCCAACGTCCTGACTTTC
d_gene: TRBD2; abundance: NA; j_gene: TRBJ2-3; v_gene: TRBV7-2; CDR3aa: CASSPSGSTDTQYF; CDR3nt: TGTGCCAGCAGCCCTAGCGGATCCACAGATACGCAGTATTTT
d_gene: NA; abundance: NA; j_gene: TRBJ1-2; v_gene: TRBV2; CDR3aa: CASSEGGWGYTF; CDR3nt: TGTGCCAGCAGTGAAGGGGGCTGGGGCTACACCTTC
d_gene: NA; abundance: NA; j_gene: TRBJ2-7; v_gene: TRBV5-1; CDR3aa: CASSLAGATYEQYF; CDR3nt: TGCGCCAGCAGCTTGGCAGGGGCGACCTACGAGCAGTACTTC
d_gene: TRBD1; abundance: NA; j_gene: TRBJ2-7; v_gene: TRBV19; CDR3aa: CASSSTGGTREQYF; CDR3nt: TGTGCCAGTAGTTCCACAGGGGGGACGCGCGAGCAGTACTTC
d_gene: TRBD2; abundance: NA; j_gene: TRBJ2-2; v_gene: TRBV18; CDR3aa: CASSQAAGHTGELFF; CDR3nt: TGTGCCAGCTCCCAGGCAGCGGGGCACACCGGGGAGCTGTTTTTT
d_gene: TRBD2; abundance: NA; j_gene: TRBJ2-5; v_gene: TRBV4-1; CDR3aa: CASSQGGGPGETQYF; CDR3nt: TGCGCCAGCAGCCAAGGCGGGGGGCCTGGGGAGACCCAGTACTTC
d_gene: NA; abundance: few; j_gene: TRBJ2-1; v_gene: TRBV6-1; CDR3aa: CASSERGYEQFF; CDR3nt: TGTGCCAGCAGTGAAAGGGGTTATGAGCAGTTCTTC
d_gene: TRBD1; abundance: once; j_gene: TRBJ2-7; v_gene: TRBV29-1; CDR3aa: CSVEGVDRGQSYEQYF; CDR3nt: TGCAGCGTTGAAGGGGTGGATCGGGGACAGTCCTACGAGCAGTACTTC
d_gene: TRBD2; abundance: NA; j_gene: TRBJ2-3; v_gene: TRBV2; CDR3aa: CARTGLAGVQSTDTQYF; CDR3nt: TGTGCCAGAACCGGACTAGCGGGAGTCCAAAGCACAGATACGCAGTATTTT
d_gene: NA; abundance: few; j_gene: TRBJ1-5; v_gene: TRBV2; CDR3aa: CASSEYRINQPQHF; CDR3nt: TGTGCCAGCAGTGAATACAGGATCAATCAGCCCCAGCATTTT
d_gene: NA; abundance: NA; j_gene: TRBJ2-6; v_gene: TRBV14; CDR3aa: CASSRLGSGANVLTF; CDR3nt: TGTGCCAGCAGCCGCCTCGGCTCTGGGGCCAACGTCCTGACTTTC
d_gene: NA; abundance: few; j_gene: TRBJ2-1; v_gene: TRBV19; CDR3aa: CASSNREPYNEQFF; CDR3nt: TGTGCCAGTAGTAACCGGGAACCCTACAATGAGCAGTTCTTC
d_gene: NA; abundance: NA; j_gene: TRBJ2-7; v_gene: TRBV7-8; CDR3aa: CASSLYAEQYF; CDR3nt: TGTGCCAGCAGCTTGTACGCCGAGCAGTACTTC
d_gene: TRBD1; abundance: NA; j_gene: TRBJ1-1; v_gene: TRBV10-3; CDR3aa: CAINGQGRNTEAFF; CDR3nt: TGTGCCATCAACGGACAGGGGAGGAACACTGAAGCTTTCTTT
d_gene: NA; abundance: once; j_gene: TRBJ1-4; v_gene: TRBV5-1; CDR3aa: CASRLMPSGGINEKLFF; CDR3nt: TGCGCCAGCAGACTAATGCCTTCCGGGGGGATTAATGAAAAACTGTTTTTT
d_gene: TRBD2; abundance: NA; j_gene: TRBJ2-6; v_gene: TRBV5-1; CDR3aa: CASSLLRLASNSGANVLTF; CDR3nt: TGCGCCAGCAGCTTGCTTCGACTAGCGAGCAACTCTGGGGCCAACGTCCTGACTTTC
d_gene: NA; abundance: NA; j_gene: TRBJ1-5; v_gene: TRBV5-1; CDR3aa: CASSWGGAGGDQPQHF; CDR3nt: TGCGCCAGCAGCTGGGGGGGGGCCGGCGGGGATCAGCCCCAGCATTTT
d_gene: NA; abundance: NA; j_gene: TRBJ1-5; v_gene: TRBV29-1; CDR3aa: CSADQGNNQPQHF; CDR3nt: TGCAGCGCAGATCAGGGAAACAATCAGCCCCAGCATTTT
d_gene: NA; abundance: NA; j_gene: TRBJ2-6; v_gene: TRBV6-4; CDR3aa: CASSDSNTGTAGANVLTF; CDR3nt: TGTGCCAGCAGTGACTCGAACACAGGCACGGCTGGGGCCAACGTCCTGACTTTC
d_gene: NA; abundance: NA; j_gene: TRBJ2-2; v_gene: TRBV5-1; CDR3aa: CASSLGGRSTGELFF; CDR3nt: TGCGCCAGCAGCTTGGGCGGGCGGTCCACCGGGGAGCTGTTTTTT
d_gene: NA; abundance: NA; j_gene: TRBJ2-7; v_gene: TRBV18; CDR3aa: CASSPPVQGGDKPYEQYF; CDR3nt: TGTGCCAGCTCACCACCGGTTCAAGGTGGCGACAAACCCTACGAGCAGTACTTC